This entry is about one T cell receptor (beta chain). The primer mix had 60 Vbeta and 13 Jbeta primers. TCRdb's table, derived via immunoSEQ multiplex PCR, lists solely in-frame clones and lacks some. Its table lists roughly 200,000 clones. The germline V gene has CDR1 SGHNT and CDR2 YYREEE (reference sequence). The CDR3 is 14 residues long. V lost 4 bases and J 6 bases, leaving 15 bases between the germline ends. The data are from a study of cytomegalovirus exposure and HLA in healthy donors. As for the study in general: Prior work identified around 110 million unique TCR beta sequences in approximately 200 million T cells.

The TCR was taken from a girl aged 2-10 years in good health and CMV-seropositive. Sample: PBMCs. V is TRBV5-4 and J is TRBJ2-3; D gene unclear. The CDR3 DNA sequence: TGTGCCAGCAGCGGAGAGCTAGTTTACGATACGCAGTATTTT. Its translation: CASSGELVYDTQYF.